A selection of T cell receptor beta chains follows, all from one sample in a study of shared clonotypes between healthy human individuals. Profiled with immunoSEQ multiplex PCR; TCRdb holds only in-frame clones, not every one. Of around 2,000,000 clones listed, about 93% are singletons. The sequenced sample was naive CD8+ T cells from PBMCs. The receptors shown here come from a man younger than 30 in good health. Some clones in this sample may be carry-over from other donors' samples. The CDR3 runs from the conserved cysteine through the conserved F or W. Fields, in order: clone size, V gene, J gene, D gene, CDR3 length, CDR3 DNA, CDR3 protein. D genes are given only for firm matches. Some rows have no size entry. The others give once, few or many, or a class for an expanded clone.

-	TRBV29-1	TRBJ2-7	TRBD1	15	TGCAGCGTCCATGTCGTAGGACAGGGTTTCCGCGAGCAGTACTTC	CSVHVVGQGFREQYF
-	TRBV5-5	TRBJ2-7	-	16	TGTGCCAGCAGCGGTTCCCGACAGGACAGCTCCTACGAGCAGTACTTC	CASSGSRQDSSYEQYF
-	TRBV7-9	TRBJ2-7	TRBD2	14	TGTGCCAGCAGCTTCCGCGGGGGTTTCGACGAGCAGTACTTC	CASSFRGGFDEQYF
-	TRBV5-5	TRBJ2-2	-	16	TGTGCCAGCAGCAACGTAGGACCGCTCGGCACCGGGGAGCTGTTTTTT	CASSNVGPLGTGELFF
-	TRBV29-1	TRBJ1-2	TRBD1	12	TGCAGCGTTGATTGGGACAGCTATGGCTACACCTTC	CSVDWDSYGYTF
-	TRBV27	TRBJ2-7	-	15	TGTGCCAGCAGTTTGGCCCAACCTGGACCCTACGAGCAGTACTTC	CASSLAQPGPYEQYF
-	TRBV27	TRBJ2-6	TRBD2	18	TGTGCCAGCAGTCCCAGGACTAGCGGAGGTTCTGGGGCCAACGTCCTGACTTTC	CASSPRTSGGSGANVLTF
-	TRBV10-1	TRBJ1-3	TRBD1	15	TGCGCCAGCAGAAAGGACAGGAGCTCTGGAAACACCATATATTTT	CASRKDRSSGNTIYF
-	TRBV7-9	TRBJ2-5	-	16	TGTGCCAGCAGCCCACAGCGCAGTCCACTACAAGAGACCCAGTACTTC	CASSPQRSPLQETQYF
-	TRBV28	TRBJ2-2	-	16	TGTGCCAGCAGAGAAACCGGGACGGGGAACACCGGGGAGCTGTTTTTT	CASRETGTGNTGELFF
-	TRBV7-8	TRBJ1-5	TRBD1	16	TGTGCCAGCAGCTTATCTGGACAGGGGGCCCGTCAGCCCCAGCATTTT	CASSLSGQGARQPQHF
-	TRBV4-1	TRBJ2-7	-	15	TGCGCCAGCAACCCAGGAAGGGGCCTGGGTTACGAGCAGTACTTC	CASNPGRGLGYEQYF
-	TRBV28	TRBJ1-4	-	14	TGTGCCAGCAGTTTAGTGGGGTTCGGCGAAAAACTGTTTTTT	CASSLVGFGEKLFF
-	TRBV5-6	TRBJ2-7	-	13	TGTGCCAGCAGCTGGGATCGGGGGTACGAGCAGTACTTC	CASSWDRGYEQYF
-	TRBV11-2	TRBJ1-5	-	14	TGTGCCAGCAGCCGGGACCCTAGCAATCAGCCCCAGCATTTT	CASSRDPSNQPQHF
-	TRBV28	TRBJ1-5	-	14	TGTGCCAGCAGTTTAATGGGGGAATCAGGGCCCCAGCATTTT	CASSLMGESGPQHF
once	TRBV5-1	TRBJ1-4	-	15	TGCGCCAGCAGCTTGTCGTTAGGGGGGAATGAAAAACTGTTTTTT	CASSLSLGGNEKLFF
-	TRBV14	TRBJ2-7	-	14	TGTGCCAGCTCACATCTAGCGAACAACTACGAGCAGTACTTC	CASSHLANNYEQYF
-	TRBV28	TRBJ2-5	-	12	TGTGCCAGCAGTTTCCTCCAAGAGACCCAGTACTTC	CASSFLQETQYF
-	TRBV5-4	TRBJ2-7	TRBD2	14	TGTGCCAGCAGCTGGGGGGGGAACCCCTACGAGCAGTACTTC	CASSWGGNPYEQYF
once	TRBV6-1	TRBJ1-1	TRBD1	15	TGTGCCAGCAGGGAAGGGACAGTTGTTAACACTGAAGCTTTCTTT	CASREGTVVNTEAFF
-	TRBV7-8	TRBJ1-5	-	16	TGTGCCAGCAGCTTGGGGCCGGGACTTCTCAATCAGCCCCAGCATTTT	CASSLGPGLLNQPQHF
-	TRBV28	TRBJ2-5	-	13	TGTGCCAGCAGTTTAGGACTATGGGCGACCCAGTACTTC	CASSLGLWATQYF
-	TRBV7-9	TRBJ1-4	-	14	TGTGCCAGCAGCTTCGTAGTCCAGAGTGAAAAACTGTTTTTT	CASSFVVQSEKLFF
-	TRBV4-3	TRBJ2-7	TRBD2	15	TGCGCCAGCAGCCAAACTAGCGCACCCCTCTACGAGCAGTACTTC	CASSQTSAPLYEQYF
-	TRBV19	TRBJ1-3	-	17	TGTGCCAGTAGCCCATCCCTTGCACAGAACTCTGGAAACACCATATATTTT	CASSPSLAQNSGNTIYF
-	TRBV13	TRBJ1-2	-	14	TGTGCCAGCAGCTTAGAAACTGGGAACTATGGCTACACCTTC	CASSLETGNYGYTF
-	TRBV29-1	TRBJ2-3	-	16	TGCAGCGTTCAACCGATCAGGATAGCGGGCACAGATACGCAGTATTTT	CSVQPIRIAGTDTQYF
few	TRBV4-2	TRBJ2-7	-	17	TGTGCCAGCAGCCAAGAATCACCTTTTCTGGGATCCTACGAGCAGTACTTC	CASSQESPFLGSYEQYF
-	TRBV11-2	TRBJ2-7	TRBD1	14	TGTGCCAGCAGCTTCTGGGACAGGGACAACGAGCAGTACTTC	CASSFWDRDNEQYF
-	TRBV28	TRBJ2-5	-	18	TGTGCCAGCAGTCAACCTAGGCTGGACAGACCCCACAGGGAGACCCAGTACTTC	CASSQPRLDRPHRETQYF
-	TRBV7-9	TRBJ1-5	-	14	TGTGCCAGCAGCGCGGACGGGAGAGATCAGCCCCAGCATTTT	CASSADGRDQPQHF
-	TRBV5-1	TRBJ2-7	-	14	TGCGCCAGCAGCTTGGAGAAGAGACCCTACGAGCAGTACTTC	CASSLEKRPYEQYF
-	TRBV5-6	TRBJ2-7	TRBD2	15	TGTGCCAGCAGCGGCGGGACTAGCGGGGACTACGAGCAGTACTTC	CASSGGTSGDYEQYF
-	TRBV11-2	TRBJ1-2	-	15	TGTGCCAGCAGCTTAGGGGCAGGACCTCCCCTGGGCTACACCTTC	CASSLGAGPPLGYTF
-	TRBV28	TRBJ2-7	-	14	TGTGCCAGCAGTCCCGAACAGGGTTTCGACGAGCAGTACTTC	CASSPEQGFDEQYF
-	TRBV4-3	TRBJ1-4	TRBD1	14	TGCGCCAGCAGCCTCGGGACAGGGTATGAAAAACTGTTTTTT	CASSLGTGYEKLFF
-	TRBV7-2	TRBJ2-3	-	16	TGTGCCAGCAGCTTAGGGCGGGCTAGCGTCGCAGATACGCAGTATTTT	CASSLGRASVADTQYF
-	TRBV4-2	TRBJ2-7	-	14	TGTGCCAGCAGCCAAGATCGCGTGGGCTACGAGCAGTACTTC	CASSQDRVGYEQYF
-	TRBV7-2	TRBJ2-7	-	15	TGTGCCAGCAGAATAACAGGACAAGTGGCCTACGAGCAGTACTTC	CASRITGQVAYEQYF
-	TRBV29-1	TRBJ1-1	TRBD1	11	TGCAGCGTGGGACAGAGCTCTGAAGCTTTCTTT	CSVGQSSEAFF